This entry describes one T cell receptor (beta chain). This entry belongs to a study of neurological immune-mediated disorders. The CDR3 has 13 residues. Trimming left V 1 base short and J 7 bases short, with 5 bases between. Germline assignment: CDR1 SEHNR and CDR2 FQNEAQ (reference sequence). TCRdb called the 5' RACE reads again in MiXCR, with one record for every CDR3 protein. The profile covers about 38,000 distinct CDR3 sequences, with more than 9% appearing a single time and under 5% taken by the ten largest. This receptor was taken from a woman aged 30 to 39 with HTLV-1-associated myelopathy (HAM/TSP). V is TRBV7-9 and J is TRBJ1-6; D ambiguous. The source material was CD4+ T cells from blood. The CDR3 DNA follows: TGTGCCAGCAGCTTAGTTCTGAATTCACCCCTCCACTTT. The encoded protein is CASSLVLNSPLHF.